These 32 T cell receptor beta chains came from one sample sequenced in a study of T cell repertoires in cytomegalovirus infection (dated by TCRdb to between 2018 and 2020). For sequencing, an Illumina HiSeq 1500 was employed. Using fastp trimming at Q25 and MiXCR clonotype assembly, TCRdb reanalyzed the public sequencing data and kept in-frame beta chains. A single entry per CDR3 protein holds the most common genes and DNA from its merged rows. The sample table contains about 490,000 distinct CDR3 sequences; only one count was recorded for roughly 10% of them. The ten most abundant clones make up roughly a tenth of the sample. Sequences were obtained from PBMCs. These receptors originate from a human donor in good health (CMV status not recorded). Some clones in this sample may be carry-over from other donors' samples.

Notes on this clonotype: A much larger clone differs by one base, so this may be a read error. The chain joins TRBV6-8 to TRBJ2-5; possible D gene TRBD2, 5 bases. Germline V gene lookup returns CDR1 MNHGY and CDR2 SAAAGT. Trimming removed 8 bases at V and 1 base at J, with 11 bases between. The CDR3 contains 13 residues. The CDR3 bases are TGTGCCAGCGGCGGGCCGTCCCAAGAGACCCAGTACTTC. It encodes CASGGPSQETQYF.

This clonotype has a count of ten or more. The chain links TRBV28 to TRBJ1-2; a possible D gene is TRBD1 (5 bases). This CDR3 spans 18 amino acids. Germline CDR1 is MDHEN and CDR2 is SYDVKM. Trimming took off 5 bases at V and 3 bases at J, with 25 bases between the two ends. Written as DNA, the CDR3 is TGTGCCAGCAGTGAGATCGGGCCCCGGGGGGATCGGTACTATGGCTACACCTTC. It is translated as CASSEIGPRGDRYYGYTF.

This clonotype was observed many times. The chain is built from TRBV7-2 and TRBJ1-2; D uncertain. The length of the CDR3 is 12 residues. From germline, CDR1 is SGHTA and CDR2 FQGNSA. Trimming removed 2 bases at V and 8 bases at J, with 9 bases between. The CDR3 protein is CASSLSGGGYTF. DNA for the CDR3: TGTGCCAGCAGCTTATCGGGTGGCGGCTACACCTTC.

The chain has TRBV7-9 and TRBJ2-3; the D gene is possibly TRBD1 (6 bases). Germline CDR1 is SEHNR and CDR2 is FQNEAQ (reference sequence). The V end was cut by 2 bases, the J end by 4 bases, with 13 bases between. CDR3 length: 15 amino acids. The DNA for the CDR3 is TGTGCCAGCAGCTTAAGGACAGAAGGAGCAGATACGCAGTATTTT. This codes for CASSLRTEGADTQYF. The variable domain in full, with the rest retrieved from reference TRBV7-9 and TRBJ2-3, is DTGVSQNPRHKITKRGQNVTFRCDPISEHNRLYWYRQTLGQGPEFLTYFQNEAQLEKSRLLSDRFSAERPKGSFSTLEIQRTEQGDSAMYLCASSLRTEGADTQYFGPGTRLTVL.

The chain recombines TRBV29-1 with TRBJ1-1; maybe TRBD1 (6 bases). The length of the CDR3 is 11 residues. Trimming left V 7 bases short and J 1 base short, with 7 bases between. CDR1 is SQVTM and CDR2 is ANQGSEA in the germline V gene. For the CDR3, the DNA is TGCAGCGGGGGGCGGAACACTGAAGCTTTCTTT. Residues: CSGGRNTEAFF.

This clonotype was observed many times. The CDR3 DNA is TGTGCCAGCAGCAAGTCCCGGGACTCAGGATGGAATCAGCCCCAGCATTTT. Encoded protein: CASSKSRDSGWNQPQHF. The chain is built from TRBV5-6 and TRBJ1-5; possible D gene TRBD1, 5 bases. The CDR3 runs to 17 residues. Germline V gene data show CDR1 as SGHDT and CDR2 as YYEEEE. The germline V and J ends were trimmed by 4 bases and 4 bases, with 21 bases remaining between them.

This clonotype occurred many times. The V and J genes are TRBV7-8 and TRBJ1-1; 8 nucleotides line up with TRBD1. The V gene end was trimmed by 5 bases and the J gene end by 1 base; junction bases not matched to a gene: 12. Germline V lookup: CDR1 SGHVS, CDR2 FQNEAQ. This CDR3 region has 17 residues. The CDR3 DNA sequence: TGTGCCAGCAGCCCCCGACGGACTGACAGGGGGAACACTGAAGCTTTCTTT. Translated, it gives CASSPRRTDRGNTEAFF.

This clonotype has a count of ten or more. The V and J genes are TRBV5-5 and TRBJ2-5; TRBD1 matches 7 bases. Germline V lookup: CDR1 SGHKS, CDR2 YYEKEE (reference sequence). The CDR3 totals 14 residues. V lost 7 bases to trimming and J lost 1 base; unmatched junction nucleotides: 7. The CDR3 protein is CASRTGGGQETQYF. In DNA, the CDR3 is TGTGCCAGCCGGACAGGAGGAGGCCAAGAGACCCAGTACTTC.

This clonotype has at least ten counts. V and J are TRBV7-2 and TRBJ1-1; 8 nucleotides align to TRBD1. V lost 0 bases and J lost 8; bases outside the gene matches: 5. The germline gives CDR1 SGHTA, CDR2 FQGNSA. CDR3 length: 14 amino acids. The CDR3 region is CASSLALGQGEAFF. CDR3 DNA sequence: TGTGCCAGCAGCTTAGCCCTTGGACAGGGAGAAGCTTTCTTT.

This clonotype has a count of ten or more. The V gene is TRBV7-8, the J gene TRBJ2-1, with D maybe TRBD1 (6 bases). The CDR3 contains 15 residues. Trimming shortened V by 2 bases and J by 7 bases, and 15 bases separated the two germline ends. Looked up from germline, CDR1 is SGHVS and CDR2 is FQNEAQ. CDR3 sequence: CASSLTGTLENEQFF. In DNA form, the CDR3 reads TGTGCCAGCAGCTTAACAGGGACCTTGGAAAATGAGCAGTTCTTC.

The J gene is TRBJ1-4, the V gene TRBV19; D unresolved. The CDR3 spans 11 residues. The germline V gene encodes CDR1 LNHDA and CDR2 SQIVND (reference sequence). V lost 6 bases to trimming and J lost 11 bases, with 10 bases between them. For the CDR3, the DNA is TGTGCCAGTAGGACCGGCGGGAAACTGTTTTTT. Translation gives CASRTGGKLFF.

The chain links TRBV27 to TRBJ2-7; D unresolved. V was shortened by 2 bases and J by 2 bases, with 13 bases between the two germline ends. CDR3 length: 15 amino acids. Germline CDR1 and CDR2: MNHEY and SMNVEV (reference sequence). The CDR3 nucleotides are TGTGCCAGCAGTTTAGCAGCAGACCTACCCTACGAGCAGTACTTC. Protein: CASSLAADLPYEQYF.

V gene TRBV24-1 combines with J gene TRBJ1-5; D call uncertain. The V end lost 4 bases, the J end lost 2 bases, and 11 bases lay between the germline ends. This CDR3 contains 15 residues. Germline V lookup: CDR1 KGHDR, CDR2 SFDVKD. CDR3 sequence: CATSEYRVGNQPQHF. DNA of the CDR3: TGTGCCACCAGTGAATATAGGGTGGGCAATCAGCCCCAGCATTTT.

This clonotype was detected a few times. The rearrangement links TRBV11-2 to TRBJ2-5, with TRBD2 identical over 10 bases. The length of the CDR3 is 15 residues. The trim removed 4 bases at V and 4 bases at J, leaving 6 bases unmatched. CDR1 and CDR2 (germline): SGHAT, FQNNGV. As DNA, the CDR3 is TGTGCCAGCAGCTCCGGGACTAGCGTAGGAGAGACCCAGTACTTC. The encoded protein is CASSSGTSVGETQYF. The whole variable domain, filled in from reference TRBV11-2 and TRBJ2-5, reads EAGVAQSPRYKIIEKRQSVAFWCNPISGHATLYWYQQILGQGPKLLIQFQNNGVVDDSQLPKDRFSAERLKGVDSTLKIQPAKLEDSAVYLCASSSGTSVGETQYFGPGTRLLVL.

This clonotype was counted many times. The chain combines TRBV20-1 with TRBJ1-6; D gene ambiguous. CDR1 and CDR2 (germline): DFQATT, SNEGSKA (reference sequence). V was pared by 2 bases and J by 7 bases, with 15 bases between. The CDR3 extends over 15 amino acids. CDR3 sequence: CSARRDGRRNSPLHF. CDR3 DNA sequence: TGCAGTGCTAGAAGAGACGGGAGACGGAATTCACCCCTCCACTTT.

This clonotype occurred many times. This chain joins TRBV7-9 and TRBJ1-1, with 7 nucleotides matching TRBD1. Looked up from germline, CDR1 is SEHNR and CDR2 is FQNEAQ (reference sequence). Trimming removed 7 bases from V and 8 bases from J; junction bases left unmatched: 7. There are 12 residues in the CDR3. CDR3: CASNPTRGEAFF. Written as DNA, the CDR3 is TGTGCCAGCAACCCCACCAGGGGGGAAGCTTTCTTT.

The V call is TRBV7-3, the J call TRBJ2-1; D unclear. The CDR3 has 13 amino acids. The germline CDR1 and CDR2 sequences are SGHTA and FQGTGA. V lost 2 bases and J lost 8, with 10 bases in between. CDR3 DNA: TGTGCCAGCAGCTTAGAAGGGCCCGATGAGCAGTTCTTC. It specifies CASSLEGPDEQFF.

As concerns this clonotype: Given a much more abundant clone one base away, this may be a read error. J is TRBJ1-2 and V is TRBV5-4, with TRBD1 as a possible D gene (5 bases). Trimming removed 3 bases at V and 2 bases at J, with 8 bases between. The CDR3 has 13 amino acids. Per the germline V gene, CDR1 is SGHNT and CDR2 is YYREEE (reference sequence). CDR3 sequence (DNA): TGTGCCAGCAGCTCGCCAGGGAACTATGGCTACACCTTC. Residues: CASSSPGNYGYTF.

The chain joins TRBV3-1 to TRBJ2-3; D is perhaps TRBD2 (6 bases). V lost 4 bases to trimming and J lost 2 bases, with 13 bases between them. CDR1 is LGHDT and CDR2 is YNNKEL in the germline V gene (reference sequence). The CDR3 extends over 15 amino acids. CDR3 protein: CASSPTLADTDTQYF. The CDR3 DNA reads as TGTGCCAGCAGCCCTACTTTAGCGGACACAGATACGCAGTATTTT.

The sample holds many counts of this clonotype. This chain uses TRBV10-3 with TRBJ2-7; 9 bases fit TRBD1. The J segment lost 7 bases and the V segment lost 0 bases, leaving 19 bases of the junction unmatched. The germline V gene has CDR1 ENHRY and CDR2 SYGVKD. The CDR3 spans 19 residues. The CDR3 bases are TGTGCCATCAGTGAGTCATCGAGCCTACAGGGGGCGACTCTACGGGAGCAGTACTTC. This codes for CAISESSSLQGATLREQYF.

V gene TRBV14 combines with J gene TRBJ2-3; D is perhaps TRBD2 (5 bases). Germline V lookup: CDR1 SGHDN, CDR2 FVKESK. The CDR3 has 15 amino acids. Trimming cost V 4 bases and J 2 bases, with 13 bases left between them. The DNA for the CDR3 is TGTGCCAGCAGCCCCCGGGTGGGAGCCACAGATACGCAGTATTTT. This sequence encodes CASSPRVGATDTQYF.

This clonotype was seen at least ten times. Here the CDR3 reads CASRGTSMGPKESSYNEQFF. Here the CDR3 DNA reads TGTGCCAGCCGAGGGACTAGCATGGGGCCAAAGGAAAGCTCCTACAATGAGCAGTTCTTC. The V call is TRBV7-2, the J call TRBJ2-1; 9 bases fit TRBD2. With V trimmed by 8 bases and J by 0 bases, 20 bases remained unmatched. The CDR3 runs 20 residues. Germline CDR1 is SGHTA and CDR2 is FQGNSA.

This clonotype was seen ten or more times. The chain is built from TRBV7-9 and TRBJ2-7; 10 bases are shared with TRBD1. Trimming cost V 5 bases and J 4 bases; bases outside gene matches: 8. Germline-derived CDR1 and CDR2 are SEHNR and FQNEAQ (reference sequence). The CDR3 is made up of 15 amino acids. CDR3 coding DNA: TGTGCCAGCAGCAGCCGGGACAGGGGTGCATACGAGCAGTACTTC. Encoded protein: CASSSRDRGAYEQYF.

In its sample, this clonotype was seen many times. The chain employs TRBV5-4 and TRBJ2-1; the match to TRBD2 covers 9 bases. Germline CDR1 SGHNT, CDR2 YYREEE (reference sequence). CDR3 length: 16 residues. With V trimmed by 4 bases and J by 5 bases, 10 bases remained unmatched. CDR3: CASSPGPSGINNEQFF. The CDR3 region has the DNA TGTGCCAGCAGCCCAGGCCCTAGCGGGATTAACAATGAGCAGTTCTTC.

This clonotype was picked up many times. A read error may produce the germline difference seen at one junction end. This chain links TRBV5-1 with TRBJ2-5, with no clear D. The germline gives CDR1 SGHRS, CDR2 YFSETQ. The CDR3 runs 14 residues. The CDR3 reads CASCLRPTGETQYF. The DNA of the CDR3 is TGCGCCAGCTGCTTAAGGCCTACGGGTGAGACCCAGTACTTC.

There are many counts of this clonotype. V usage is TRBV6-1 and J usage is TRBJ2-2, with TRBD2 as a possible D gene (5 bases). The germline V gene encodes CDR1 MNHNS and CDR2 SASEGT. The CDR3 is 14 residues long. With 8 bases removed from V and 1 base from J, the gap between germline ends came to 11 bases. Here the CDR3 DNA reads TGTGCCAGCCTTCTGGGAGTGAACACCGGGGAGCTGTTTTTT. It encodes CASLLGVNTGELFF.

This clonotype was detected only a few times. The genes are TRBV2 and TRBJ2-2; 10 bases are a match to TRBD2. Germline CDR1 and CDR2: SNHLY and FYNNEI. The CDR3 is 14 amino acids. Trimming at V came to 7 bases and at J to 3 bases, leaving 2 bases not matched to a gene. CDR3 sequence: CASKGLAYTGELFF. Written as DNA, the CDR3 is TGTGCCAGCAAGGGACTAGCGTACACCGGGGAGCTGTTTTTT.

This clonotype came up a few times. This chain links TRBV20-1 with TRBJ2-3; TRBD2 matches 9 bases. This CDR3 has 14 amino acids. Trimming at V came to 6 bases and at J to 5 bases, leaving 9 bases not matched to a gene. Germline-derived CDR1 and CDR2 are DFQATT and SNEGSKA (reference sequence). The CDR3 bases are TGCAGTGCGGTGACTAGCGGCAGACAAGATACGCAGTATTTT. The encoded protein is CSAVTSGRQDTQYF.

V gene TRBV20-1 combines with J gene TRBJ1-2, with TRBD1 as a possible D gene (5 bases). Germline V gene lookup returns CDR1 DFQATT and CDR2 SNEGSKA (reference sequence). There are 14 residues in the CDR3. The V gene lost 7 bases and the J gene lost 4 bases, with 19 bases spanning the gap. The CDR3 sequence is CSVQAASQGYGYTF. CDR3 bases: TGCAGTGTTCAGGCCGCCTCTCAGGGCTATGGCTACACCTTC.

Comment on this clonotype: One junction end disagrees with the germline gene, perhaps due to a read error. This chain connects TRBV7-8 to TRBJ2-2; tentatively, D is TRBD1 (6 bases). This CDR3 has 15 amino acids. CDR1 and CDR2 from the germline V gene are SGHVS and FQNEAQ. CDR3 region: CASSLGTGSTAELFF. In DNA form, the CDR3 reads TGTGCCAGCAGCTTAGGTACAGGGAGTACCGCGGAGCTGTTTTTT.

Ten or more counts support this clonotype. This sequence joins TRBV27 and TRBJ2-6; D uncertain. CDR1 is MNHEY and CDR2 is SMNVEV in the germline V gene (reference sequence). The ends were cut back, 6 bases at V and 1 base at J, with 10 bases in the middle. This CDR3 contains 15 residues. CDR3 amino acids: CASRPLGSGANVLTF. DNA of the CDR3: TGTGCCAGCAGGCCGTTGGGGTCTGGGGCCAACGTCCTGACTTTC.

This clonotype was seen at least ten times. The junction does not match germline at one end; this may be a read error. The gene calls are TRBV5-1 and TRBJ1-1, with D maybe TRBD1 (6 bases). The CDR3 consists of 13 residues. Germline V gene data show CDR1 as SGHRS and CDR2 as YFSETQ. The CDR3 region is CASSFRGNTEAFF. CDR3 nucleotides: TGTGCCAGCAGCTTCAGGGGGAACACTGAAGCTTTCTTT.